This passage covers 28 T cell receptor beta chains from one sample sequenced in a study of beta chain features in type 1 diabetes. The sequenced template was cDNA made from the entire isolated RNA. The assay was immunoSEQ multiplex PCR, and TCRdb's table has in-frame clones only and misses some. Here the sample spans fewer than 350,000 clones, about 19% being singletons. The sample taken for sequencing was naive CD4+ T cells from blood. Receptor source: a woman aged 18-30 years in good health.

This clone was seen a few times. This chain joins TRBV28 and TRBJ1-2, with 7 bases fitting TRBD1. CDR1 and CDR2 from the germline V gene are MDHEN and SYDVKM. The CDR3 is 15 amino acids. V gave up 2 bases and J gave up 1 base; unmatched junction bases: 4. Here the CDR3 DNA reads TGTGCCAGCAGTTTAGGAGGGGGCCGTAACTATGGCTACACCTTC. It is translated as CASSLGGGRNYGYTF.

This chain connects TRBV7-8 to TRBJ2-7, with D possibly being TRBD2 (5 bases). Germline V gene sequence: CDR1 SGHVS, CDR2 FQNEAQ. Trimming took off 1 base at V and 2 bases at J, with 12 bases between the two ends. This CDR3 region has 15 residues. CDR3 in amino acids: CASSLGGWPPYEQYF. In nucleotides, the CDR3 is TGTGCCAGCAGCTTAGGCGGGTGGCCCCCCTACGAGCAGTACTTC.

This clone has a handful of counts. This chain uses TRBV6-5 with TRBJ2-7; tentative D call: TRBD1 (6 bases). Germline V gene lookup returns CDR1 MNHEY and CDR2 SVGAGI. V was trimmed by 6 bases and J by 3 bases, leaving 12 bases between them. The CDR3 covers 13 residues. As DNA, the CDR3 is TGTGCCAGCAGATTTGGACAGAGCTACGAGCAGTACTTC. Translating it yields CASRFGQSYEQYF.

This clone came up a few times. The rearrangement links TRBV1 to TRBJ2-1; the DNA was not used to check the table's D call, TRBD2. TRBV1 counts as a pseudogene. This CDR3 comprises 18 residues. For the CDR3, the DNA is TGCACCAGCAGCCAGGCTAGGCCCGAAACATCCTCCCTCAATGAGCAGTTCTTC. Protein product: CTSSQARPETSSLNEQFF.

The chain is built from TRBV20-1 and TRBJ1-2; unclear D gene. The germline CDR1 and CDR2 sequences are DFQATT and SNEGSKA (reference sequence). CDR3 length equals 10 residues. V was clipped by 5 bases and J by 10 bases, with 11 bases between them. The CDR3 DNA reads TGCAGTGCTCCTAGGCCCAACTACACCTTC. It specifies CSAPRPNYTF.

The table lists this clone with a few counts. V is TRBV9 and J is TRBJ2-3; TRBD2 agrees at 9 bases. Germline CDR1 and CDR2: SGDLS and YYNGEE. The CDR3 covers 18 residues. V gave up 2 bases and J gave up 4 bases; unmatched junction bases: 14. CDR3 region: CASSVWGSGSTAADTQYF. The CDR3 nucleotides are TGTGCCAGCAGCGTTTGGGGTAGCGGGAGTACAGCGGCAGATACGCAGTATTTT.

The chain joins TRBV5-1 to TRBJ1-5, with 7 bases fitting TRBD1. CDR1 and CDR2 from the germline V gene are SGHRS and YFSETQ. V shed 4 bases and J 9 bases; nucleotides not matched to a gene: 7. The CDR3 runs to 13 residues. The CDR3 loop reads CASSTRTGGPQHF. The CDR3 DNA reads as TGCGCCAGCAGCACCCGGACAGGAGGGCCCCAGCATTTT.

This clone was found a few times. The CDR3 region is CASPGTGGFEQFF. The CDR3 DNA is TGTGCCAGCCCCGGGACAGGGGGGTTTGAGCAGTTCTTC. J is TRBJ2-1 and V is TRBV2; 11 nucleotides agree with TRBD1. Trimming took 8 bases from V and 9 from J; bases not matched to a gene: 6. Per the germline V gene, CDR1 is SNHLY and CDR2 is FYNNEI. The CDR3 covers 13 residues. The full variable domain, its missing parts supplied by reference TRBV2 and TRBJ2-1, is EPEVTQTPSHQVTQMGQEVILRCVPISNHLYFYWYRQILGQKVEFLVSFYNNEISEKSEIFDDQFSVERPDGSNFTLKIRSTKLEDSAMYFCASPGTGGFEQFFGPGTRLTVL.

A few counts support this clone. The V and J genes are TRBV7-9 and TRBJ1-2; 9 positions agree with TRBD1. This CDR3 has 13 amino acids. Germline trimming cut 5 bases from V and 5 bases from J; bases unmatched to any gene: 3. Germline lookup yields CDR1 SEHNR and CDR2 FQNEAQ (reference sequence). Written as DNA, the CDR3 is TGTGCCAGCAGCCCAGGACAGGGGTATGGCTACACCTTC. This gives the protein CASSPGQGYGYTF.

The CDR3 coding sequence is TGTGCCAGCAGCGTAGGGACAGCCCCTATCCCCACAGATACGCAGTATTTT. It yields the protein CASSVGTAPIPTDTQYF. The chain links TRBV9 to TRBJ2-3; the D gene is possibly TRBD1 (6 bases). Germline V gene lookup returns CDR1 SGDLS and CDR2 YYNGEE. The V end was cut by 0 bases, the J end by 2 bases, with 16 bases between. This CDR3 is built from 17 residues.

The chain combines TRBV5-1 with TRBJ2-2, with a weak D call TRBD1 (6 bases). The CDR3 is 16 residues long. V shed 2 bases and J shed 0 bases, with 11 bases lying between them. CDR1 is SGHRS, CDR2 YFSETQ, per germline. The CDR3, as DNA: TGCGCCAGCAGCTTTCAGGGGCCCCCGAACACCGGGGAGCTGTTTTTT. Amino acids: CASSFQGPPNTGELFF.

The V and J genes are TRBV11-2 and TRBJ1-1; maybe TRBD1 (5 bases). This CDR3 is built from 16 residues. V was pared by 4 bases and J by 6 bases, with 21 bases between. Germline CDR1 and CDR2: SGHAT and FQNNGV. CDR3 sequence reads: CASSSPTRGVYAEAFF. As DNA, the CDR3 is TGTGCCAGCAGCTCCCCGACCCGGGGGGTGTACGCTGAAGCTTTCTTT.

This clone turned up a few times. The J gene is TRBJ2-7, the V gene TRBV21-1; the tabulated D call, TRBD1, remains unverified against the DNA. TRBV21-1 is a pseudogene locus. This CDR3 comprises 14 residues. CDR3: CASSKAGPGYEQYF. The CDR3 DNA reads TGTGCCAGCAGCAAAGCGGGGCCGGGCTACGAGCAGTACTTC.

This clone was seen a few times. The V call is TRBV5-4, the J call TRBJ2-1, with TRBD2 as a possible D gene (5 bases). This CDR3 region has 12 residues. Germline values: CDR1 SGHNT, CDR2 YYREEE (reference sequence). The germline V and J ends were trimmed by 4 bases and 7 bases, with 9 bases remaining between them. CDR3 nucleotides: TGTGCCAGCAGCACCCAGCGGAATGAGCAGTTCTTC. It yields the protein CASSTQRNEQFF.

V is TRBV5-1 and J is TRBJ2-1, with D maybe TRBD2 (7 bases). The CDR3 contains 14 residues. The germline V gene encodes CDR1 SGHRS and CDR2 YFSETQ. The V end was cut by 0 bases, the J end by 10 bases, with 14 bases between. The CDR3 bases are TGCGCCAGCAGCTTGGACCCTTCGGGGGGCGAGCAGTTCTTC. Protein: CASSLDPSGGEQFF. The whole variable domain, remainder taken from reference TRBV5-1 and TRBJ2-1, is KAGVTQTPRYLIKTRGQQVTLSCSPISGHRSVSWYQQTPGQGLQFLFEYFSETQRNKGNFPGRFSGRQFSNSRSEMNVSTLELGDSALYLCASSLDPSGGEQFFGPGTRLTVL.

The rearrangement links TRBV5-1 to TRBJ2-7; 7 nucleotides align to TRBD2. The trim removed 4 bases at V and 7 bases at J, leaving 5 bases unmatched. This CDR3 is built from 12 residues. Germline CDR1 is SGHRS and CDR2 is YFSETQ. DNA of the CDR3: TGCGCCAGCAGCCCGGACGGGGGGGAGCAGTACTTC. Its translation: CASSPDGGEQYF.

This clone was counted a few times. The chain couples TRBV11-2 to TRBJ1-5, with D possibly TRBD1 on 5 matching bases. This CDR3 is 16 amino acids long. Germline V lookup: CDR1 SGHAT, CDR2 FQNNGV. Trimming left V 5 bases short and J 4 bases short, with 18 bases between. The CDR3 protein is CASSPRAGSMNQPQHF. DNA of the CDR3: TGTGCCAGCAGCCCGAGAGCAGGGTCCATGAATCAGCCCCAGCATTTT.

This clone was picked up a small number of times. The chain combines TRBV27 with TRBJ2-7; TRBD1 matches at 9 bases. Per germline, CDR1 MNHEY and CDR2 SMNVEV (reference sequence). The CDR3 spans 14 residues. V gave up 6 bases and J gave up 2 bases; unmatched junction bases: 5. Here the CDR3 reads CASSNRGRPYEQYF. CDR3 nucleotides: TGTGCCAGCAGCAACAGGGGGCGCCCCTACGAGCAGTACTTC.

This clone was counted between two and nine times. The rearrangement links TRBV7-2 to TRBJ2-1; TRBD1 aligns across 10 bases. The CDR3 covers 15 residues. Germline V CDR1 and CDR2: SGHTA, FQGNSA. After removal of 7 bases from V and 10 bases from J, the junction contained 13 bases not matched to a gene. CDR3 sequence: CASTAMTGGLREQFF. DNA of the CDR3: TGTGCCAGCACCGCCATGACAGGGGGCCTTCGGGAGCAGTTCTTC.

J is TRBJ2-2 and V is TRBV4-1; D unresolved. The germline V gene encodes CDR1 MGHRA and CDR2 YSYEKL. This CDR3 is built from 14 residues. The germline V and J ends were trimmed by 2 bases and 0 bases, with 4 bases remaining between them. The CDR3: CASSQPTNTGELFF. For the CDR3, the DNA is TGCGCCAGCAGCCAACCAACGAACACCGGGGAGCTGTTTTTT.

This clone was counted a few times. V is TRBV13 and J is TRBJ2-3; unclear D gene. The germline CDR1 and CDR2 sequences are PRHDT and FYEKMQ (reference sequence). V lost 7 bases to trimming and J lost 2 bases, with 4 bases between them. The CDR3 contains 11 residues. The CDR3 DNA follows: TGTGCCAGCACGTCCACAGATACGCAGTATTTT. Its translation is CASTSTDTQYF. The variable domain in full, with the rest retrieved from reference TRBV13 and TRBJ2-3, is AAGVIQSPRHLIKEKRETATLKCYPIPRHDTVYWYQQGPGQDPQFLISFYEKMQSDKGSIPDRFSAQQFSDYHSELNMSSLELGDSALYFCASTSTDTQYFGPGTRLTVL.

This clone has just a few counts. This rearrangement joins TRBV6-1 to TRBJ2-6; D is undetermined. Germline CDR1 reads MNHNS; CDR2 reads SASEGT. The V end lost 2 bases, the J end lost 2 bases, and 16 bases lay between the germline ends. The CDR3 spans 18 residues. Here the CDR3 reads CASSEFWWAEAGANVLTF. Here the CDR3 DNA reads TGTGCCAGCAGTGAATTTTGGTGGGCCGAAGCTGGGGCCAACGTCCTGACTTTC.

The genes are TRBV2 and TRBJ2-6, with a tentative D call TRBD2 (5 bases). The CDR3 totals 15 residues. Trimming removed 7 bases from V and 0 bases from J, with 10 bases in between. Germline V gene lookup returns CDR1 SNHLY and CDR2 FYNNEI. The CDR3 DNA follows: TGTGCCAGCACCCGAGGGAGCTCTGGGGCCAACGTCCTGACTTTC. Amino acids: CASTRGSSGANVLTF.

This clone was observed a handful of times. This rearrangement joins TRBV11-2 to TRBJ2-6, with a tentative D call TRBD1 (6 bases). V lost 3 bases to trimming and J lost 0 bases, with 12 bases between them. CDR1 is SGHAT and CDR2 is FQNNGV in the germline V gene. This CDR3 has 17 amino acids. The CDR3 region is CASSLTGLLSGANVLTF. CDR3 nucleotide sequence: TGTGCCAGCAGCTTGACAGGCCTTCTCTCTGGGGCCAACGTCCTGACTTTC.

J is TRBJ2-1 and V is TRBV20-1; maybe TRBD2 (5 bases). V shed 6 bases and J shed 10 bases, with 7 bases lying between them. The germline V gene encodes CDR1 DFQATT and CDR2 SNEGSKA (reference sequence). This CDR3 contains 9 residues. This CDR3 reads CSAGREQFF. The CDR3 bases are TGCAGTGCGGGGAGAGAGCAGTTCTTC.

This clone was counted a single time. The V gene is TRBV19, the J gene TRBJ2-1, with D maybe TRBD1 (6 bases). V lost 3 bases and J 10 bases, leaving 19 bases between the germline ends. Germline lookup yields CDR1 LNHDA and CDR2 SQIVND (reference sequence). This CDR3 is 15 amino acids long. The CDR3 reads CASSMALQGLREQFF. CDR3 sequence (DNA): TGTGCCAGTAGTATGGCTTTACAGGGTCTCCGGGAGCAGTTCTTC.

The V and J genes are TRBV30 and TRBJ2-7; TRBD1 aligns across 7 bases. Per the germline V gene, CDR1 is GTSNPN and CDR2 is SVGIG (reference sequence). The CDR3 sequence is 12 residues long. Trimming took 2 bases from V and 5 from J; bases not matched to a gene: 3. CDR3: CAWSLGGDEQYF. The CDR3 nucleotides read TGTGCCTGGAGTTTAGGGGGCGACGAGCAGTACTTC.

The chain's CDR3 is CSVEGSSDGRIHRGEQFF. The CDR3 DNA sequence: TGCAGCGTTGAAGGCTCCTCGGATGGCAGAATCCATAGGGGTGAGCAGTTCTTC. The chain has TRBV29-1 and TRBJ2-1, with D tentatively TRBD1 (5 bases). CDR1 and CDR2 from the germline V gene are SQVTM and ANQGSEA. Trimming stripped 1 base from V and 9 bases from J, with 28 bases between. The CDR3 is made up of 18 amino acids.